This T cell receptor beta chain was retrieved from a study of beta chain features in type 1 diabetes. Details on this clone: Antigen: not known.

As every portion of the isolated RNA was reverse transcribed, the sequencing read expressed TCRB transcripts. Clones were sequenced by immunoSEQ multiplex PCR, and TCRdb holds only the in-frame ones, with some missing. The sample has a few hundred thousand clones, over 9.5% seen once. V was pared by 2 bases and J by 2 bases, with 19 bases between. CDR1 is MDHEN, CDR2 SYDVKM, per germline. The CDR3 has 19 residues. Whole-study results and caveats: Researchers report that Type 1 diabetes patients had moderately but significantly shorter TCRB CDR3s across all four CD4+ subsets. Sequencing from cDNA could over-represent high-TCR-expressing cells.

The sample comprised naive CD4+ T cells from blood. The genes are TRBV28 and TRBJ2-6, with D perhaps TRBD1 (6 bases). This clonotype was obtained from a woman between 18 and 29 years old with type 1 diabetes. The CDR3 region is CASSLPWQGIEPGANVLTF. The DNA for the CDR3 is TGTGCCAGCAGTTTACCCTGGCAGGGGATAGAACCTGGGGCCAACGTCCTGACTTTC.